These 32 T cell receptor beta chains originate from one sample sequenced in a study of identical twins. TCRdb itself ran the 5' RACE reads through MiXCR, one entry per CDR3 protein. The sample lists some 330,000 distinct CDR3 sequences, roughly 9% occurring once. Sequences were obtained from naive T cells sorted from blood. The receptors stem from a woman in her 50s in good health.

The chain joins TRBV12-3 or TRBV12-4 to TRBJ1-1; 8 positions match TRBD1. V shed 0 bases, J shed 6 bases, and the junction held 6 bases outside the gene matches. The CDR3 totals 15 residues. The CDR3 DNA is TGTGCCAGCAGTTTAGCACAGGGGGGGAGCGCTGAAGCTTTCTTT. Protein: CASSLAQGGSAEAFF.

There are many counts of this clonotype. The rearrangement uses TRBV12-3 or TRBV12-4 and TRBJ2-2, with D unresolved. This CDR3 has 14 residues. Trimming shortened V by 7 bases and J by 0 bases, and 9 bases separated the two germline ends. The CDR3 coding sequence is TGTGCCAGCATATACCTCGCGAACACCGGGGAGCTGTTTTTT. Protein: CASIYLANTGELFF.

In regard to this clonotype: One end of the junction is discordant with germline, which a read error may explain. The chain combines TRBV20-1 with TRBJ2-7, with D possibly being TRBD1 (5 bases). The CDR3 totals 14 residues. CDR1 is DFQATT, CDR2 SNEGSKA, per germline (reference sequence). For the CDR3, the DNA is TGCAGTGCTAGAGATCCCCAGGGTATTGACGAGCCGTACTTC. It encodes CSARDPQGIDEPYF.

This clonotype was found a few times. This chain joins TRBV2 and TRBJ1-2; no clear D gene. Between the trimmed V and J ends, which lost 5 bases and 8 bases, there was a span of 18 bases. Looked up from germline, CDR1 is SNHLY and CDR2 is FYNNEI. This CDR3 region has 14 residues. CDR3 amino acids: CASSPKTSSGGYTF. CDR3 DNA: TGTGCCAGCAGTCCAAAAACTTCGAGCGGGGGCTACACCTTC. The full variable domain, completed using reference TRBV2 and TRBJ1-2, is EPEVTQTPSHQVTQMGQEVILRCVPISNHLYFYWYRQILGQKVEFLVSFYNNEISEKSEIFDDQFSVERPDGSNFTLKIRSTKLEDSAMYFCASSPKTSSGGYTFGSGTRLTVV.

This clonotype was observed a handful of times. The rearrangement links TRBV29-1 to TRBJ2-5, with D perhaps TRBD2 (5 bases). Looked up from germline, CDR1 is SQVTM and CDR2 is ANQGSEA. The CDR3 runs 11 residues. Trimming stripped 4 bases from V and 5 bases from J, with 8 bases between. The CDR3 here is CSVVEAETQYF. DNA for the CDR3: TGCAGCGTTGTGGAGGCGGAGACCCAGTACTTC.

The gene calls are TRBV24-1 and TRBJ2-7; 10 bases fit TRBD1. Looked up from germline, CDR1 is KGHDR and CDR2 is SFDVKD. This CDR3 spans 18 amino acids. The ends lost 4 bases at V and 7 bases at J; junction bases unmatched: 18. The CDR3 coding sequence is TGTGCCACCAGTGACTACCTCCAACGGGACAGGGGATCGGGGGAGCAGTACGTC. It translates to CATSDYLQRDRGSGEQYV.

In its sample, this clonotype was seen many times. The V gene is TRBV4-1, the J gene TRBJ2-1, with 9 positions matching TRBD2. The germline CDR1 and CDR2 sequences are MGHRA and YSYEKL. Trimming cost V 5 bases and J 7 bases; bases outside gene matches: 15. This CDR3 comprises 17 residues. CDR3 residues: CASSTRGNSGSRNEQFF. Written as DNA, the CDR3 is TGCGCCAGCAGCACGAGGGGAAATAGCGGGAGTCGGAATGAGCAGTTCTTC.

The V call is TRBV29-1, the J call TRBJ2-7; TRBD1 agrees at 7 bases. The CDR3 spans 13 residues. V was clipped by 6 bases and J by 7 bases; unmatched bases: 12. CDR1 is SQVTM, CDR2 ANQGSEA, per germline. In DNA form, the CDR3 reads TGCAGCGTGGGAGCGACAGGGTCGGGGGAGCAGTACGTC. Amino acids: CSVGATGSGEQYV.

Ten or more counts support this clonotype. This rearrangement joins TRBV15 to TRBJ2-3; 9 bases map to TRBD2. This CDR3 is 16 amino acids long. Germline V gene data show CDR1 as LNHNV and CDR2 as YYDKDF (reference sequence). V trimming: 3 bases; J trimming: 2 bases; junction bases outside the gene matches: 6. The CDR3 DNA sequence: TGTGCCACCAGCAGGGCCCCTAGCGGGATCACAGATACGCAGTATTTT. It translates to CATSRAPSGITDTQYF. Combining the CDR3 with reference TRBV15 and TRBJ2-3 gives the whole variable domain DAMVIQNPRYQVTQFGKPVTLSCSQTLNHNVMYWYQQKSSQAPKLLFHYYDKDFNNEADTPDNFQSRRPNTSFCFLDIRSPGLGDTAMYLCATSRAPSGITDTQYFGPGTRLTVL.

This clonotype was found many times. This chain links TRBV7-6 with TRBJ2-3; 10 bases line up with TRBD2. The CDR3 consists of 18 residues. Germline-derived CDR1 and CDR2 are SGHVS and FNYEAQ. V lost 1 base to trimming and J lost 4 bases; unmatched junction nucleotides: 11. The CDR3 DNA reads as TGTGCCAGCAGCTTAGGAGCGGAACTAGCGGGGTTTGCAGATACGCAGTATTTT. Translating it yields CASSLGAELAGFADTQYF.

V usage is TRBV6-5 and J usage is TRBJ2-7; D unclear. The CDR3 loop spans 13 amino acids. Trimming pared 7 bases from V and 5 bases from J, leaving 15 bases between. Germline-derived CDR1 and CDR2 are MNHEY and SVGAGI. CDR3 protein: CASTSTPDDEQYF. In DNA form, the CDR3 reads TGTGCCAGCACCTCCACTCCGGACGACGAGCAGTACTTC.

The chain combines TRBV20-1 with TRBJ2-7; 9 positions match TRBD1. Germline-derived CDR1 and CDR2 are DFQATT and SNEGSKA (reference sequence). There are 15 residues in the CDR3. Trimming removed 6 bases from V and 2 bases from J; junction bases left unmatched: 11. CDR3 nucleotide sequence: TGCAGTGCCAGCCCAAGGGACAGGGCCACCTACGAGCAGTACTTC. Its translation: CSASPRDRATYEQYF.

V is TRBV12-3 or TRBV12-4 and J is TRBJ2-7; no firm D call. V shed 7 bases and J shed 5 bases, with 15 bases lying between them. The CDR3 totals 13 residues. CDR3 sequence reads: CASTLFGVDEQYF. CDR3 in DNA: TGTGCCAGCACCCTTTTTGGTGTCGACGAGCAGTACTTC.

This chain's CDR3 is CSAKYLGGPNTGELFF. DNA for the CDR3: TGCAGTGCAAAATATTTAGGAGGTCCGAACACCGGGGAGCTGTTTTTT. This chain uses TRBV20-1 with TRBJ2-2, with a tentative D call TRBD2 (5 bases). The germline CDR1 and CDR2 sequences are DFQATT and SNEGSKA (reference sequence). There are 16 residues in the CDR3. Trimming took off 6 bases at V and 0 bases at J, with 17 bases between the two ends.

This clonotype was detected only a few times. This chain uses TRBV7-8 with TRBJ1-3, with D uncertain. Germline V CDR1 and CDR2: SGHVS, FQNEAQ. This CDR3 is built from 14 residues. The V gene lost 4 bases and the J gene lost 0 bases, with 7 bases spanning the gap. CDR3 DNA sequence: TGTGCCAGCAGCTCCGGGATCTCTGGAAACACCATATATTTT. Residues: CASSSGISGNTIYF. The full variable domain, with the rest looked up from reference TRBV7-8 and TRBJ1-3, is GAGVSQSPRYKVAKRGQDVALRCDPISGHVSLFWYQQALGQGPEFLTYFQNEAQLDKSGLPSDRFFAERPEGSVSTLKIQRTQQEDSAVYLCASSSGISGNTIYFGEGSWLTVV.

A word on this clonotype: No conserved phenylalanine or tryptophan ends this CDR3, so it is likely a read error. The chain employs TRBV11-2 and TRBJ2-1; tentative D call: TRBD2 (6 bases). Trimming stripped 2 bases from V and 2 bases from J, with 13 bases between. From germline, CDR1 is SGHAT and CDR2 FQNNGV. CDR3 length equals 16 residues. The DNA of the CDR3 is TGTGCCAGCAGCTTATCAGTCACTAGCCCCTACAATGAGCAGTTCGTC. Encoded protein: CASSLSVTSPYNEQFV.

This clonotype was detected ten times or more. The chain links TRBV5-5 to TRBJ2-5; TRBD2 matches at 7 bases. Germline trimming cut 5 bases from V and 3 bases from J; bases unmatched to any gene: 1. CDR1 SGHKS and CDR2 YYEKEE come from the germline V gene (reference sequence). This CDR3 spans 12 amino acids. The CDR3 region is CASSTSEETQYF. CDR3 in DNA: TGTGCCAGCAGTACTAGCGAAGAGACCCAGTACTTC.

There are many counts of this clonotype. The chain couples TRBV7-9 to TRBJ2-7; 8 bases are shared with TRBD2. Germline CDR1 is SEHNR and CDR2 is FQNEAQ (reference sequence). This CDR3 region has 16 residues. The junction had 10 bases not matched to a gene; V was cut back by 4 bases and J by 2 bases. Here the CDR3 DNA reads TGTGCCAGCAGCTCCCCTATGACTAGCGCGGCCTACGAGCAGTACTTC. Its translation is CASSSPMTSAAYEQYF.

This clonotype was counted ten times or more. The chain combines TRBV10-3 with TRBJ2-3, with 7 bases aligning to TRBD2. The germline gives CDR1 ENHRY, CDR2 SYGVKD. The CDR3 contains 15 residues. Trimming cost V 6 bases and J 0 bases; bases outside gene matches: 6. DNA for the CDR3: TGTGCCATCAGACGGTCTAGCGGTAGCACAGATACGCAGTATTTT. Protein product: CAIRRSSGSTDTQYF.

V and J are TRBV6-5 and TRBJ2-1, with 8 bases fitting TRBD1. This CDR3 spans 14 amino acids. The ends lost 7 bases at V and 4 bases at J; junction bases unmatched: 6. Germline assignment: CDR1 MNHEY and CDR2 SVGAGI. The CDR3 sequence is CASTRTGRYNEQFF. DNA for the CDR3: TGTGCCAGCACTAGGACAGGGAGATACAATGAGCAGTTCTTC.

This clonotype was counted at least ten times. The chain's CDR3 is CAWQGNTGELFF. CDR3 in DNA: TGTGCCTGGCAGGGGAACACCGGGGAGCTGTTTTTT. V gene TRBV30 combines with J gene TRBJ2-2; a possible D gene is TRBD1 (5 bases). CDR3 length: 12 residues. V lost 5 bases and J 1 base, leaving 5 bases between the germline ends. CDR1 and CDR2 from the germline V gene are GTSNPN and SVGIG (reference sequence).

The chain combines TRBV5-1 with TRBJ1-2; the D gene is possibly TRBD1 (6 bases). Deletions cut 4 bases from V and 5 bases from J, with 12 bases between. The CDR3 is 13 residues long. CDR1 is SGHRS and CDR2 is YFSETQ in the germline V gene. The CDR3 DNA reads TGCGCCAGCAGCCCCATACAGGGTTATGGCTACACCTTC. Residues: CASSPIQGYGYTF.

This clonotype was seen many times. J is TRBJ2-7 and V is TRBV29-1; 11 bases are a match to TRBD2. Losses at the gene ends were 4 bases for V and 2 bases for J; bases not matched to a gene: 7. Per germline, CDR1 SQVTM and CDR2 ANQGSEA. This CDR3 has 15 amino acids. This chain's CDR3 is CSVVYGSGRAYEQYV. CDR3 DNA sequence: TGCAGCGTTGTTTATGGTAGCGGGAGGGCCTACGAGCAGTACGTC.

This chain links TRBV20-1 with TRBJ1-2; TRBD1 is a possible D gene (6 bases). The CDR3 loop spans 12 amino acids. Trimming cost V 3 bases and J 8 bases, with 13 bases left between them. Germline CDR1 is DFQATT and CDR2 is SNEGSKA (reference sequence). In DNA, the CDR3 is TGCAGTGCTAGTTCATCCGGGGGCGGCTACACCTTC. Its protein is CSASSSGGGYTF.

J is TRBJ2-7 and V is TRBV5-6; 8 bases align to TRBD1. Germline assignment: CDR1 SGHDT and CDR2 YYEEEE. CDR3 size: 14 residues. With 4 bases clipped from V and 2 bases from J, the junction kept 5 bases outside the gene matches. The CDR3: CASSQQGDAYEQYV. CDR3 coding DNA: TGTGCCAGCAGCCAACAGGGGGATGCCTACGAGCAGTACGTC.

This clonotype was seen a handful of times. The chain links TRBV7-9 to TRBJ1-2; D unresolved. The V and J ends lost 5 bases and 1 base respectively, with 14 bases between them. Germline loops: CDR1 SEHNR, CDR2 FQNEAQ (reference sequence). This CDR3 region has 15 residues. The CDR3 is CASSALPGNNYGYTF. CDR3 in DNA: TGTGCCAGCAGCGCGCTCCCGGGAAATAACTATGGCTACACCTTC.

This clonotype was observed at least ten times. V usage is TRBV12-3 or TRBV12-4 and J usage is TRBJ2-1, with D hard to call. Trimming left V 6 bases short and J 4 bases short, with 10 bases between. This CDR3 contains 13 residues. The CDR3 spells CASRGEGYNEQFF. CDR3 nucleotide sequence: TGTGCCAGCAGGGGCGAAGGGTACAATGAGCAGTTCTTC.

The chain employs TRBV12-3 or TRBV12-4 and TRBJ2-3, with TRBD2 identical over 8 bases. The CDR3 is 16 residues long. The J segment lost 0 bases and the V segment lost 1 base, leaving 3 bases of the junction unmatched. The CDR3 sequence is CASSLVGGGSTDTQYF. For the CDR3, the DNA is TGTGCCAGCAGTTTAGTTGGCGGGGGGAGCACAGATACGCAGTATTTT.

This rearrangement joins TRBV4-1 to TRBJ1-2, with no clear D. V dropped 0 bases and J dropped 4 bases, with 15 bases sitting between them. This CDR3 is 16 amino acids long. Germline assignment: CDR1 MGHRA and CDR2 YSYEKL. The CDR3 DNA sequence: TGCGCCAGCAGCCAAGATCGTCGGGGAACGGCCTATGGCTACACCTTC. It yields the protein CASSQDRRGTAYGYTF.

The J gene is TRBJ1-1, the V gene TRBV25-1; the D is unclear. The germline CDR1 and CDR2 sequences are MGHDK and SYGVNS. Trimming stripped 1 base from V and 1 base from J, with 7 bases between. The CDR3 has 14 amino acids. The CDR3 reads CASSESQQNTEAFF. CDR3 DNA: TGTGCCAGCAGTGAATCTCAGCAGAACACTGAAGCTTTCTTT.

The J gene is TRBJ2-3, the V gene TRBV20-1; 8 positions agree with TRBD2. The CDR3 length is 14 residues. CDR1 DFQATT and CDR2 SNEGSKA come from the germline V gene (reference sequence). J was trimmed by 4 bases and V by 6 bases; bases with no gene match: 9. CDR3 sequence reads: CSADSAGESDTQYF. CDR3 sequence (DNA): TGCAGTGCCGATTCAGCGGGAGAGTCAGATACGCAGTATTTT.

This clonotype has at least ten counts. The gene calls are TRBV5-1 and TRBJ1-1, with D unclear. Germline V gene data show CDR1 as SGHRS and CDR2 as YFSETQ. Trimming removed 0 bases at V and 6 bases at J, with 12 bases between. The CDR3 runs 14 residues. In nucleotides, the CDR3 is TGCGCCAGCAGCTTGGTACAGCCTGAGGCTGAAGCTTTCTTT. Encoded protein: CASSLVQPEAEAFF.